A single sample gave rise to the 21 T cell receptor beta chains below, sequenced in a study of blood T cell repertoires in COVID-19. Measured with immunoSEQ multiplex PCR; TCRdb has only the in-frame clones, and not every one. This table holds roughly 150,000 clones, approximately 82% found once. The sequenced sample was peripheral blood. These receptors came from a woman in her fifties or sixties in a cohort sampled during active or convalescent COVID-19.

The CDR3 DNA sequence: TGTGCCAGCAGTTTATCTACTGGGGCCAACGTCCTGACTTTC. It yields the protein CASSLSTGANVLTF. The V call is TRBV27, the J call TRBJ2-6; no definite D call. V was shortened by 0 bases and J by 2 bases, with 2 bases between the two germline ends. CDR1 MNHEY and CDR2 SMNVEV come from the germline V gene (reference sequence). The CDR3 contains 14 residues. Supplemented by reference TRBV27 and TRBJ2-6, the full variable domain reads EAQVTQNPRYLITVTGKKLTVTCSQNMNHEYMSWYRQDPGLGLRQIYYSMNVEVTDKGDVPEGYKVSRKEKRNFPLILESPSPNQTSLYFCASSLSTGANVLTFGAGSRLTVL.

The chain carries TRBV5-1 and TRBJ2-7, with 9 positions matching TRBD1. With 2 bases clipped from V and 5 bases from J, the junction kept 8 bases outside the gene matches. The CDR3 is 15 residues long. Germline-derived CDR1 and CDR2 are SGHRS and YFSETQ. The CDR3 loop reads CASSFGTGRLDEQYF. The CDR3 DNA follows: TGCGCCAGCAGCTTCGGGACAGGGAGGTTGGACGAGCAGTACTTC. The full variable domain, completed using reference TRBV5-1 and TRBJ2-7, is KAGVTQTPRYLIKTRGQQVTLSCSPISGHRSVSWYQQTPGQGLQFLFEYFSETQRNKGNFPGRFSGRQFSNSRSEMNVSTLELGDSALYLCASSFGTGRLDEQYFGPGTRLTVT.

This clone was picked up one time. The chain has TRBV15 and TRBJ1-5; D gene ambiguous. Germline-derived CDR1 and CDR2 are LNHNV and YYDKDF (reference sequence). CDR3 size: 13 residues. Trimming pared 3 bases from V and 1 base from J, leaving 4 bases between. The CDR3 nucleotides read TGTGCCACCAGCAGGACAAGCAATCAGCCCCAGCATTTT. Residues: CATSRTSNQPQHF.

V and J are TRBV7-2 and TRBJ2-3; 8 nucleotides align to TRBD2. Germline-derived CDR1 and CDR2 are SGHTA and FQGNSA. J gave up 6 bases and V 5 bases, and 13 bases lay outside the gene matches. This CDR3 comprises 16 residues. CDR3 region: CASSRGAGTRVDTQYF. In nucleotides, the CDR3 is TGTGCCAGCAGCCGGGGAGCCGGGACTAGAGTTGATACGCAGTATTTT.

This chain uses TRBV5-4 with TRBJ1-3; D unresolved. Germline lookup yields CDR1 SGHNT and CDR2 YYREEE (reference sequence). The V and J ends lost 4 bases and 0 bases respectively, with 17 bases between them. This CDR3 has 17 amino acids. The CDR3, as DNA: TGTGCCAGCAGCCCGCGAGGCGGCGGCCTCTCTGGAAACACCATATATTTT. This gives the protein CASSPRGGGLSGNTIYF. The full variable domain, in which reference TRBV5-4 and TRBJ1-3 provide the parts outside the CDR3, is ETGVTQSPTHLIKTRGQQVTLRCSSQSGHNTVSWYQQALGQGPQFIFQYYREEENGRGNFPPRFSGLQFPNYSSELNVNALELDDSALYLCASSPRGGGLSGNTIYFGEGSWLTVV.

This chain connects TRBV5-1 to TRBJ2-3; TRBD2 matches 12 bases. Germline CDR1 reads SGHRS; CDR2 reads YFSETQ. After removal of 4 bases from V and 0 bases from J, the junction contained 9 bases not matched to a gene. This CDR3 comprises 18 residues. The CDR3 here is CASSVPSGGDPSTDTQYF. In DNA, the CDR3 is TGCGCCAGCAGCGTACCTAGCGGGGGGGATCCTAGCACAGATACGCAGTATTTT.

With regard to this clone: The sample contains more than one DNA sequence encoding this CDR3. This chain uses TRBV12-3 or TRBV12-4 with TRBJ2-1; D uncertain. V dropped 1 base and J dropped 5 bases, with 6 bases sitting between them. The CDR3 covers 13 residues. The CDR3 DNA sequence: TGTGCCAGCAGTTTAGGCGGCCACAATGAGCAGTTCTTC. Its translation: CASSLGGHNEQFF.

V usage is TRBV20-1 and J usage is TRBJ2-7; 11 bases align to TRBD1. This CDR3 contains 13 residues. After removal of 3 bases from V and 5 bases from J, the junction contained 3 bases not matched to a gene. The germline V gene has CDR1 DFQATT and CDR2 SNEGSKA (reference sequence). The CDR3 DNA follows: TGCAGTGCTAGTCTGGGACAGGGGGACGAGCAGTACTTC. Translated: CSASLGQGDEQYF.

The V gene is TRBV7-9, the J gene TRBJ1-3, with 8 positions matching TRBD1. The CDR3 is made up of 16 amino acids. Germline CDR1 is SEHNR and CDR2 is FQNEAQ (reference sequence). The junction had 8 bases not matched to a gene; V was cut back by 5 bases and J by 2 bases. CDR3 protein: CASSPPGQGAGNTIYF. In DNA form, the CDR3 reads TGTGCCAGCAGCCCCCCCGGACAGGGAGCTGGAAACACCATATATTTT.

This chain uses TRBV7-2 with TRBJ1-2; D is perhaps TRBD1 (5 bases). The CDR3 runs 16 residues. Trimming took 5 bases from V and 4 from J, leaving 20 bases between them. Germline V gives CDR1 SGHTA, CDR2 FQGNSA. This CDR3 is CASSPLSQALSYGYTF. The CDR3 DNA follows: TGTGCCAGCAGCCCACTATCACAGGCGCTGTCCTATGGCTACACCTTC.

The gene calls are TRBV5-1 and TRBJ2-7, with D maybe TRBD2 (6 bases). Trimming took off 0 bases at V and 6 bases at J, with 16 bases between the two ends. The germline V gene encodes CDR1 SGHRS and CDR2 YFSETQ. CDR3 length equals 15 residues. The CDR3 sequence: CASSLDSGGVGEQYF. DNA for the CDR3: TGCGCCAGCAGCTTGGATTCAGGAGGGGTCGGCGAGCAGTACTTC. Filled out from reference TRBV5-1 and TRBJ2-7, the complete variable domain reads KAGVTQTPRYLIKTRGQQVTLSCSPISGHRSVSWYQQTPGQGLQFLFEYFSETQRNKGNFPGRFSGRQFSNSRSEMNVSTLELGDSALYLCASSLDSGGVGEQYFGPGTRLTVT.

This chain uses TRBV5-5 with TRBJ2-2; perhaps TRBD2 as D (5 bases). This CDR3 is built from 14 residues. Between the trimmed V and J ends, which lost 5 bases and 3 bases, there was a span of 11 bases. Germline CDR1 and CDR2: SGHKS and YYEKEE (reference sequence). The CDR3 nucleotides are TGTGCCAGCAGTTCCGGGAAGGACACCGGGGAGCTGTTTTTT. This encodes CASSSGKDTGELFF. Complete variable domain (other parts from reference TRBV5-5 and TRBJ2-2): DAGVTQSPTHLIKTRGQQVTLRCSPISGHKSVSWYQQVLGQGPQFIFQYYEKEERGRGNFPDRFSARQFPNYSSELNVNALLLGDSALYLCASSSGKDTGELFFGEGSRLTVL.

The V gene is TRBV5-1, the J gene TRBJ1-1; maybe TRBD1 (5 bases). Trimming took off 0 bases at V and 1 base at J, with 13 bases between the two ends. The germline V gene encodes CDR1 SGHRS and CDR2 YFSETQ. CDR3 length: 16 residues. The CDR3: CASSLDPPQANTEAFF. The CDR3 nucleotides read TGCGCCAGCAGCTTGGACCCCCCACAGGCGAACACTGAAGCTTTCTTT.

The chain combines TRBV3-1 (or the pseudogene TRBV3-2) with TRBJ2-1, with 12 bases aligning to TRBD1. This CDR3 spans 14 amino acids. With 7 bases clipped from V and 10 bases from J, the junction kept 8 bases outside the gene matches. Germline assignment: CDR1 LGHDT and CDR2 YNNKEL (reference sequence). The CDR3 sequence: CASTPGTGGREQFF. In nucleotides, the CDR3 is TGTGCCAGCACCCCCGGGACAGGGGGCCGCGAGCAGTTCTTC.

The rearrangement joins TRBV6-2 or TRBV6-3 to TRBJ2-1; D uncertain. Germline loops: CDR1 MNHEY, CDR2 SVGEGT. The CDR3 is 13 amino acids. V shed 5 bases and J shed 5 bases, with 10 bases lying between them. The CDR3: CASSGSIHNEQFF. The CDR3 nucleotides are TGTGCCAGCAGTGGCTCGATCCACAATGAGCAGTTCTTC.

This clone was seen only once. This chain connects TRBV10-3 to TRBJ1-5, with TRBD1 identical over 7 bases. Germline assignment: CDR1 ENHRY and CDR2 SYGVKD. Germline trimming cut 10 bases from V and 0 bases from J; bases unmatched to any gene: 6. This CDR3 is built from 14 residues. CDR3 nucleotides: TGTGCCACCACAGGGGTCCTTAGCAATCAGCCCCAGCATTTT. It translates to CATTGVLSNQPQHF.

V gene TRBV7-9 combines with J gene TRBJ2-4; tentative D call: TRBD1 (6 bases). The CDR3 runs to 15 residues. Trimming removed 7 bases at V and 5 bases at J, with 18 bases between. Germline CDR1 SEHNR, CDR2 FQNEAQ (reference sequence). The CDR3 coding sequence is TGTGCCAGCACCCGATCCGCCTACAGGGAAAACATTCAGTACTTC. Amino acids: CASTRSAYRENIQYF.

The chain carries TRBV7-6 and TRBJ2-5; 15 bases map to TRBD2. The CDR3 sequence is 15 residues long. CDR1 is SGHVS and CDR2 is FNYEAQ in the germline V gene. The trim removed 5 bases at V and 8 bases at J, leaving 6 bases unmatched. For the CDR3, the DNA is TGTGCCAGCAGCCGCCTGGGACTAGCGGGGGGTACCCAGTACTTC. This translates into CASSRLGLAGGTQYF.

The J gene is TRBJ1-3, the V gene TRBV21-1; TRBD1, the table's D call, was not compared with the DNA. TRBV21-1 is a recognized pseudogene. The CDR3 contains 15 residues. The CDR3 DNA reads as TGTGCCAGCAGCAAACAGGGCGGATCTGGAAACACCATATATTTT. Translated: CASSKQGGSGNTIYF.

The chain links TRBV25-1 to TRBJ2-5, with D possibly being TRBD2 (7 bases). Trimming took off 2 bases at V and 4 bases at J, with 14 bases between the two ends. CDR1 MGHDK and CDR2 SYGVNS come from the germline V gene. The CDR3 is 15 amino acids. For the CDR3, the DNA is TGTGCCAGCAGTGAAAGGGTAGGGGGGGGAGAGACCCAGTACTTC. This gives the protein CASSERVGGGETQYF. Combining the CDR3 with reference TRBV25-1 and TRBJ2-5 gives the whole variable domain EADIYQTPRYLVIGTGKKITLECSQTMGHDKMYWYQQDPGMELHLIHYSYGVNSTEKGDLSSESTVSRIRTEHFPLTLESARPSHTSQYLCASSERVGGGETQYFGPGTRLLVL.

The V call is TRBV5-4, the J call TRBJ2-5; 14 bases agree with TRBD2. Per germline, CDR1 SGHNT and CDR2 YYREEE (reference sequence). The CDR3 loop spans 15 amino acids. V shed 5 bases, J shed 8 bases, and the junction held 8 bases outside the gene matches. The CDR3 is CASRGTTSGGVTQYF. The CDR3 nucleotides are TGTGCCAGCAGGGGTACGACTAGCGGGGGGGTCACCCAGTACTTC.